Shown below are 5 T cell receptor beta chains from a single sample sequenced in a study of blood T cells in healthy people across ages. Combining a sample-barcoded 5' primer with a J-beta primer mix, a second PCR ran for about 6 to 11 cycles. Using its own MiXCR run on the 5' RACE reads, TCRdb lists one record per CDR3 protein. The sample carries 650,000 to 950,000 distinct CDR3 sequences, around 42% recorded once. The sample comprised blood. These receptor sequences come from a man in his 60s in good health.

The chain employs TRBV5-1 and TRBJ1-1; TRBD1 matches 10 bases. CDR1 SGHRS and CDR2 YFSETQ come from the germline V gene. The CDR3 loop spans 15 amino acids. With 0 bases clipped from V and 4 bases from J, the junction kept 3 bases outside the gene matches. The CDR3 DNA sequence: TGCGCCAGCAGCTTGGGGACAGGGGGAGGCACTGAAGCTTTCTTT. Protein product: CASSLGTGGGTEAFF.

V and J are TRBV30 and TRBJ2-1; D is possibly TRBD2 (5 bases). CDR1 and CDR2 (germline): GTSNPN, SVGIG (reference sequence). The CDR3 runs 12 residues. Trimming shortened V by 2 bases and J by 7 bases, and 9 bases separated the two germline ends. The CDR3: CAWSRLANEQFF. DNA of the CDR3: TGTGCCTGGAGTCGGCTAGCTAATGAGCAGTTCTTC.

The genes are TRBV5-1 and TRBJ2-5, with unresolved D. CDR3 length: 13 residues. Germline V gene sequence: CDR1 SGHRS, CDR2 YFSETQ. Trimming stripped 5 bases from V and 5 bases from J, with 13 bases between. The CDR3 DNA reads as TGCGCCAGCAGGGGGTCGGTTAGGGAGACCCAGTACTTC. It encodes CASRGSVRETQYF.

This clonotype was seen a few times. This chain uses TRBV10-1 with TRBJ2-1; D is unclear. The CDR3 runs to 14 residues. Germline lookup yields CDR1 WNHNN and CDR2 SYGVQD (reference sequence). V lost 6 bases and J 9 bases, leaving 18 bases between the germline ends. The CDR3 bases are TGCGCCAGCAGCCCTGACCACCTTAGCAGTGAGCAGTTCTTC. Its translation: CASSPDHLSSEQFF.

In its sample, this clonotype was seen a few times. For the CDR3, the DNA is TGTGCCAGCAGTTCCCGAGTACAGGGAGGAACTGAAGCTTTCTTT. It yields the protein CASSSRVQGGTEAFF. The rearrangement links TRBV12-3 or TRBV12-4 to TRBJ1-1; a possible D gene is TRBD1 (6 bases). V was clipped by 4 bases and J by 5 bases, with 17 bases between them. CDR3 length: 15 residues.